Listed below are T cell receptor beta chains from one sample, sequenced in a study of cytomegalovirus exposure and HLA in healthy donors. The table came from immunoSEQ multiplex PCR; TCRdb's copy has only in-frame clones and leaves some out. The sample lists about 110,000 clones, 70% to 80% seen once, with 2.8% in the top ten. Sequencing was performed on PBMCs. These receptors came from a female donor in good health and CMV-seronegative. CDR3s leave out the opening cysteine and the closing phenylalanine or tryptophan. Clone size is stated in some rows and not others, as once, few, many or a class when expanded.

V gene: TRBV6-4; clone size: NA; CDR3 protein: ASSAGLAGGNEQF
V gene: TRBV5-6; clone size: NA; CDR3 protein: ASSLTPLPGGRETQY
V gene: TRBV30; clone size: NA; CDR3 protein: AWSPLNNNEQF
V gene: TRBV7-3; clone size: NA; CDR3 protein: ASSLGGTGGPYEQY
V gene: TRBV2; clone size: NA; CDR3 protein: ASSEAIPGGSGNTIY
V gene: TRBV7-9; clone size: NA; CDR3 protein: SSSSSGSSNQPQH
V gene: TRBV28; clone size: NA; CDR3 protein: ASSPRGGGGQPQH
V gene: TRBV6-1; clone size: NA; CDR3 protein: ASSDLYEQY
V gene: TRBV7-8; clone size: NA; CDR3 protein: ASSLNPPGLAGKETQY
V gene: TRBV2; clone size: NA; CDR3 protein: ASTSAGGVETQY
V gene: TRBV9; clone size: NA; CDR3 protein: ASSDRTGYGYT
V gene: TRBV29-1; clone size: NA; CDR3 protein: SVVPMTGAYYNEQF
V gene: TRBV14; clone size: NA; CDR3 protein: ASSQVGDFYEQY
V gene: TRBV25-1; clone size: once; CDR3 protein: ASGAGSYEQY
V gene: TRBV4-2; clone size: NA; CDR3 protein: ASSPVEGEISYNEQF
V gene: TRBV6-1; clone size: NA; CDR3 protein: ASSLSGRANEQY
V gene: TRBV19; clone size: NA; CDR3 protein: ASTYGELNTEAF
V gene: TRBV27; clone size: NA; CDR3 protein: ASTLYGLAGYEQY
V gene: TRBV5-1; clone size: NA; CDR3 protein: ASSLTGGQSGRGELF
V gene: TRBV5-4; clone size: NA; CDR3 protein: ASSLVAGATDTQY